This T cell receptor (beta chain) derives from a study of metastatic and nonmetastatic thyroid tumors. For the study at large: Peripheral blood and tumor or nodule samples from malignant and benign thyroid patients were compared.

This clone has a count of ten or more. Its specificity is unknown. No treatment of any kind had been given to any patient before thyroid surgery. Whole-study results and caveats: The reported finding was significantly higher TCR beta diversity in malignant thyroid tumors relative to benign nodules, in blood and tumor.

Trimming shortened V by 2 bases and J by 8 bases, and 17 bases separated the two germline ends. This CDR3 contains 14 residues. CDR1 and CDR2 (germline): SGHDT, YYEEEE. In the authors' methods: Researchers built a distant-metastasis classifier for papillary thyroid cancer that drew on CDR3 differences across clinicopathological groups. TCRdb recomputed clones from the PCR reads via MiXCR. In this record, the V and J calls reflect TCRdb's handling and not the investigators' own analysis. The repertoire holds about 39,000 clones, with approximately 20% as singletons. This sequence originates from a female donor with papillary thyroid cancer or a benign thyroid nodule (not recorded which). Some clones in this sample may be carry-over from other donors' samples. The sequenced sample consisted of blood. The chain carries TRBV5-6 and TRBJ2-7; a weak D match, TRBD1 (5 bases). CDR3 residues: CASSLSAGKKKQYF. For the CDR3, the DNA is TGTGCCAGCAGCTTATCGGCAGGGAAAAAAAAGCAGTACTTC.